This note documents a single T cell receptor (beta chain) sequence. Antigen specificity is unknown. Assay runs were performed at deep level. The authors loaded approximately 220 ng DNA, tens of thousands of T cell genomes, into sorted-subset replicate PCRs. Repertoires were generated with immunoSEQ multiplex PCR, while TCRdb's copy carries only in-frame clones and drops some. The data show roughly 2.6 million clones, with 90% to 95% seen just once and about 0.13% held by the top ten. This entry belongs to a study of shared clonotypes between healthy human individuals. Overall study findings and caveats: Clonotype sharing levels among donors were expected to vary with sequencing depth.

Material: naive CD4+ T cells sorted from blood. Specified subset: CD45RA+ positively selected. This receptor was obtained from a young man in good health.

The CDR3: CASSLVWDRDNSPLHF. The DNA of the CDR3 is TGCGCCAGCAGCCTGGTATGGGACAGGGATAATTCACCCCTCCACTTT. The chain is built from TRBV5-1 and TRBJ1-6; 9 bases are a match to TRBD1. Looked up from germline, CDR1 is SGHRS and CDR2 is YFSETQ. The junction had 7 bases not matched to a gene; V was cut back by 4 bases and J by 5 bases. CDR3 length: 16 amino acids.